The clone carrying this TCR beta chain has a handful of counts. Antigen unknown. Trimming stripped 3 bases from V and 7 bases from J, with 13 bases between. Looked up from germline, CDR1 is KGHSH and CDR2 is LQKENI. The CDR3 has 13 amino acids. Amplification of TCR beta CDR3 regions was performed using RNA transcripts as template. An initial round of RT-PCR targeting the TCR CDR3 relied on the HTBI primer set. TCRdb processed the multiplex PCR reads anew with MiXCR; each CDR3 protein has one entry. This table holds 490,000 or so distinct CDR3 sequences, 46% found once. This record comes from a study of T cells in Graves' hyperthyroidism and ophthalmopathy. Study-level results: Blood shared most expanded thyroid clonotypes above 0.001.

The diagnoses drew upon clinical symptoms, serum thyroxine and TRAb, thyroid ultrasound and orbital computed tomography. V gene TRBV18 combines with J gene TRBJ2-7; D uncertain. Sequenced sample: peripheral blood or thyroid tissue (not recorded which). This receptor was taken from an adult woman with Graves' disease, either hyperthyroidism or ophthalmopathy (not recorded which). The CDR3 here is CASSPGRLTEQYF. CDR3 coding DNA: TGTGCCAGCTCACCGGGCCGACTGACAGAGCAGTACTTC.